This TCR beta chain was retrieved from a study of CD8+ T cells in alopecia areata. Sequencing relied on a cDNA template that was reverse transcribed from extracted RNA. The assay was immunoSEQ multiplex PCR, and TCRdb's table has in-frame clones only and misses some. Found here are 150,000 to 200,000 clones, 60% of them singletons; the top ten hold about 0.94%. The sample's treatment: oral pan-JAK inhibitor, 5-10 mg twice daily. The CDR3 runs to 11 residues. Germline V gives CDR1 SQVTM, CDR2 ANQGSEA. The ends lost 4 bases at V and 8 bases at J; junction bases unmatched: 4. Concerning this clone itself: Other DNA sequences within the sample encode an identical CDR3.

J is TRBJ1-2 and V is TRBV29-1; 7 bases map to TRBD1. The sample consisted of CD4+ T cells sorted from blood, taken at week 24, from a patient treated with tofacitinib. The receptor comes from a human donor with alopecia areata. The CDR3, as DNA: TGCAGCGTTGGTCAGGGGGACGGCTACACCTTC. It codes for CSVGQGDGYTF. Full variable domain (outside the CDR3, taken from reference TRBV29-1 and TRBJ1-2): SAVISQKPSRDICQRGTSLTIQCQVDSQVTMMFWYRQQPGQSLTLIATANQGSEATYESGFVIDKFPISRPNLTFSTLTVSNMSPEDSSIYLCSVGQGDGYTFGSGTRLTVV.